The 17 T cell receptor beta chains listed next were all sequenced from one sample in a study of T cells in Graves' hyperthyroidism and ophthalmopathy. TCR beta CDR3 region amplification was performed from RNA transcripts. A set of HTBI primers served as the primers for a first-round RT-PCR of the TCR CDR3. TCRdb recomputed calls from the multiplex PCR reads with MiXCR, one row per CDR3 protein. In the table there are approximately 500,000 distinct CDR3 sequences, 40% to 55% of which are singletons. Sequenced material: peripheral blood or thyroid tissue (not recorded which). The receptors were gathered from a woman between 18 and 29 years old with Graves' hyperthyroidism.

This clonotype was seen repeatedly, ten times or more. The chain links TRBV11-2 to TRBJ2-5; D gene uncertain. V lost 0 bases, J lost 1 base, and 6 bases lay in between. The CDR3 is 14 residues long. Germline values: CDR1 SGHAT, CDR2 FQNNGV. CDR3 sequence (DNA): TGTGCCAGCAGCTTAGATCGTACCCAAGAGACCCAGTACTTC. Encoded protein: CASSLDRTQETQYF.

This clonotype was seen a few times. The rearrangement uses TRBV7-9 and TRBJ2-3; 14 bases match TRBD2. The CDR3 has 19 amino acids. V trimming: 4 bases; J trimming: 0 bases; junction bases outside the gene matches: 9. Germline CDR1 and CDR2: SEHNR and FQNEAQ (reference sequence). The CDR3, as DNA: TGTGCCAGCAGCTCCCGGACTAGCGGGAGGAGTGATAGCACAGATACGCAGTATTTT. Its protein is CASSSRTSGRSDSTDTQYF.

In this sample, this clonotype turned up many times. CDR3 sequence: CASKVGGGQPQHF. In nucleotides, the CDR3 is TGTGCCAGCAAGGTGGGAGGCGGTCAGCCCCAGCATTTT. V and J are TRBV2 and TRBJ1-5; D uncertain. V shed 7 bases and J shed 6 bases, with 13 bases lying between them. The CDR3 has 13 amino acids. Looked up from germline, CDR1 is SNHLY and CDR2 is FYNNEI. The variable domain in full, with the rest retrieved from reference TRBV2 and TRBJ1-5, is EPEVTQTPSHQVTQMGQEVILRCVPISNHLYFYWYRQILGQKVEFLVSFYNNEISEKSEIFDDQFSVERPDGSNFTLKIRSTKLEDSAMYFCASKVGGGQPQHFGDGTRLSIL.

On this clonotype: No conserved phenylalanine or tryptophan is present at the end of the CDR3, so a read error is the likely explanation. In DNA, the CDR3 is TGTGCCAGCAGCTTGGTATTGTCGGCAGGAGCTGAAGCTTTCTCT. Translated: CASSLVLSAGAEAFS. The rearrangement uses TRBV13 and TRBJ1-1; D gene uncertain. There are 15 residues in the CDR3. The germline V and J ends were trimmed by 3 bases and 6 bases, with 17 bases remaining between them. Germline V CDR1 and CDR2: PRHDT, FYEKMQ (reference sequence).

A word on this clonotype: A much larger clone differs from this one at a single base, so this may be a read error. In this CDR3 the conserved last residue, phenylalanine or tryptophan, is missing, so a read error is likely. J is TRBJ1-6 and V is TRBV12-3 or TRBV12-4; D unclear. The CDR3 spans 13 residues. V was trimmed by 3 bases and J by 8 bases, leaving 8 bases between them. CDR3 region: CASSFWVDSPLHL. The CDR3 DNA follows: TGTGCCAGCAGTTTTTGGGTTGATTCACCCCTCCACCTT.

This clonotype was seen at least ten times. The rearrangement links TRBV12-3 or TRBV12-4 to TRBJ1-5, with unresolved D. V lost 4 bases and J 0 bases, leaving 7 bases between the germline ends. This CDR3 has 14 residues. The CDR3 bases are TGTGCCAGCAGTTACGGAGATAGCAATCAGCCCCAGCATTTT. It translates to CASSYGDSNQPQHF.

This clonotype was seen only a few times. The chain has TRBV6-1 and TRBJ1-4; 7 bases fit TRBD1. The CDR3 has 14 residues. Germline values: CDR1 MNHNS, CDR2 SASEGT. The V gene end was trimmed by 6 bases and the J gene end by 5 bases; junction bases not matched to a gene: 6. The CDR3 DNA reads TGTGCCAGCAGGCAGGGACAGTCGAATGAAAAACTGTTTTTT. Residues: CASRQGQSNEKLFF.

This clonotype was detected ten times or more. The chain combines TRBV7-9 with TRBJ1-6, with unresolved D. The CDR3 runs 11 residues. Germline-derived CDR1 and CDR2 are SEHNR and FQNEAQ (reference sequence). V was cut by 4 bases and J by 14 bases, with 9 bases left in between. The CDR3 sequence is CASSSAGALHF. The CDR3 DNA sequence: TGTGCCAGCAGCTCCGCCGGAGCCCTCCACTTT.

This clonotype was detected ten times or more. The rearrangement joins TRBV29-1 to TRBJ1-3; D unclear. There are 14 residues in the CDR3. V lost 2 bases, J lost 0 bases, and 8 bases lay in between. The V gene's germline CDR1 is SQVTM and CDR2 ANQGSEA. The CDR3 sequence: CSVEHDLSGNTIYF. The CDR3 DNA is TGCAGCGTTGAACACGACCTCTCTGGAAACACCATATATTTT.

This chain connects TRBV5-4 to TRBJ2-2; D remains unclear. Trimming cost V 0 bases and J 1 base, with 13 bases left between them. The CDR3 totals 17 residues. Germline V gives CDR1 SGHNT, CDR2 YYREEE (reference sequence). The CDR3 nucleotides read TGTGCCAGCAGCTTGGGACGGACGGCAGTGAACACCGGGGAGCTGTTTTTT. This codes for CASSLGRTAVNTGELFF.

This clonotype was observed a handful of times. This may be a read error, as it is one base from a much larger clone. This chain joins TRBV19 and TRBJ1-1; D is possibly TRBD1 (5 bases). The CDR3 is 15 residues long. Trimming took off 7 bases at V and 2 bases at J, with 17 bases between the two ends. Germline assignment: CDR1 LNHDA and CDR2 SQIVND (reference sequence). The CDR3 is CASILGVAVNTEAFF. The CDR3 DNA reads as TGTGCCAGTATTCTAGGGGTGGCAGTAAACACTGAAGCTTTCTTT. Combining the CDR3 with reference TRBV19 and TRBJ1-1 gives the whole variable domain DGGITQSPKYLFRKEGQNVTLSCEQNLNHDAMYWYRQDPGQGLRLIYYSQIVNDFQKGDIAEGYSVSREKKESFPLTVTSAQKNPTAFYLCASILGVAVNTEAFFGQGTRLTVV.

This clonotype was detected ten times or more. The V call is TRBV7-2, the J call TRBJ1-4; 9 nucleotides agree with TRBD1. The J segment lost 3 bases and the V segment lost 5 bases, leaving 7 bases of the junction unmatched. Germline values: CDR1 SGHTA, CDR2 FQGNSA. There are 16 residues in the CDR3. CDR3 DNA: TGTGCCAGCAGCGAGGGACAGGGAGCGGCTAATGAAAAACTGTTTTTT. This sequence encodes CASSEGQGAANEKLFF.

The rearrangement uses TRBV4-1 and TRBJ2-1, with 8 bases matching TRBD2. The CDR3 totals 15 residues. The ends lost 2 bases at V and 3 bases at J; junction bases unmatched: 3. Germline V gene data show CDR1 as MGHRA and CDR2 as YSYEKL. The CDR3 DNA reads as TGCGCCAGCAGCCAATCAGCGGGAGACTACAATGAGCAGTTCTTC. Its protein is CASSQSAGDYNEQFF.

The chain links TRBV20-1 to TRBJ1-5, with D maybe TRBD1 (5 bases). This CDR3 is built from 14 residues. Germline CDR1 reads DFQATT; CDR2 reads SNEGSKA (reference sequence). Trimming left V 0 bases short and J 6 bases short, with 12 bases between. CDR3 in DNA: TGCAGTGCTAGAGAGACAGCCGGCGGTCAGCCCCAGCATTTT. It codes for CSARETAGGQPQHF.

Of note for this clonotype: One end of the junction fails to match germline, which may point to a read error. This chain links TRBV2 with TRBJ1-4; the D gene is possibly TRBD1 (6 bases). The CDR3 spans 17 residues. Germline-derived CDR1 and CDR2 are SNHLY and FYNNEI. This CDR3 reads CASSSNRGGFGNEKPFF. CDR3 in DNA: TGTGCCAGCAGTTCGAACAGAGGGGGTTTCGGTAATGAAAAACCGTTTTTT.

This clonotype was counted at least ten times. The DNA for the CDR3 is TGTGCCAGCAGTGCGGCCGGGGCCAGAGGCTACACCTTC. Amino acid sequence: CASSAAGARGYTF. V and J are TRBV6-5 and TRBJ1-2, with a weak D call TRBD1 (5 bases). CDR3 length: 13 amino acids. V lost 5 bases and J lost 8, with 15 bases in between. The germline gives CDR1 MNHEY, CDR2 SVGAGI.

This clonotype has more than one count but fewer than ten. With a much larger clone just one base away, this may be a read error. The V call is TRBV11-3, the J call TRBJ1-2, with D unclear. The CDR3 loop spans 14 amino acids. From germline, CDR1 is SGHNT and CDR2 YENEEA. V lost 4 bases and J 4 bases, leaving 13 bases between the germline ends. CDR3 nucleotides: TGTGCCAGCAGCTCCCCTCATCATAGCTATGGCTACACCTTC. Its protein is CASSSPHHSYGYTF.